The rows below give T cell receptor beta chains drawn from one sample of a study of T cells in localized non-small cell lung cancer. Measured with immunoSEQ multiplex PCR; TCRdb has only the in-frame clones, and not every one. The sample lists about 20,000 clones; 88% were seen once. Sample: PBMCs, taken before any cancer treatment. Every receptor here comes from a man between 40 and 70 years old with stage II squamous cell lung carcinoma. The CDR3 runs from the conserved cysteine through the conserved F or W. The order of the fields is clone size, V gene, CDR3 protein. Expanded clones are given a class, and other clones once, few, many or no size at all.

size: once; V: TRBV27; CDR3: CASSSRQGGNEKLFF
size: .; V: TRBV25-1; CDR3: CASSEWRDYLNEKLFF
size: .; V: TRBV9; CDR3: CASSVATGSSYEQYF
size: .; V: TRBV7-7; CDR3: CASSLRGQGLPPAQETQYF
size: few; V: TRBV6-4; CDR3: CASSESMMNTEAFF
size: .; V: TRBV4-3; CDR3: CASSQTNEQNQPQHF
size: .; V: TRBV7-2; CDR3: CASSFDSGGYNEQFF
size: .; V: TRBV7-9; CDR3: CASSFQGDYMRETQYF
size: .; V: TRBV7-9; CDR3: CASSLAAVGSGEQFF
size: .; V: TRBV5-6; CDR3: CASSLGQGGTEAFF
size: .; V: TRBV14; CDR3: CASSHTGTGTEAFF
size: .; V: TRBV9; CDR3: CASSVYPDRPYEQYF
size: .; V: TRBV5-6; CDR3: CASSFYWTGNTGELFF
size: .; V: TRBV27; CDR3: CASSSVVVGGYTF
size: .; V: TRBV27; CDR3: CASSFKAFYEQYF
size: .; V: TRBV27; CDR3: CASSLAGQGYQPQHF
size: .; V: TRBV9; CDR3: CASSGGGNEKLFF
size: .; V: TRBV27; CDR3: CASSLGGGGYSYNEQFF